Included here is one TCR beta chain sequence, with context. No antigen is known for it. These data are taken from a study of CD8+CD57+ T cells in acquired aplastic anemia. Study-level background: On average, sorted CD4+ and CD8+ cells gave roughly 3 ug of DNA. Roughly 10.8 million reads were obtained on average for healthy donor CD4+ cells. Broader study findings: Between patients and controls, around 30 CD8+ CDR3 sequences were found in common.

Germline values: CDR1 SGHTA, CDR2 FQGNSA. The CDR3 has 15 residues. The V segment lost 1 base and the J segment 2 bases; nucleotides outside the gene matches: 4. Profiling of TCR beta VDJ combinations and CDR3 sequences used genomic DNA as template. One entry per CDR3 protein, called by TCRdb with MiXCR from the reads. This sample has some 190,000 distinct CDR3 sequences, with roughly half found just once. The chain combines TRBV7-2 with TRBJ1-1; 7 nucleotides agree with TRBD1. The receptor was derived from a human donor in good health, serving as a control. The sequencing input was sorted CD4+, CD8+, or CD8+CD57+ T cells (not recorded which) from PBMCs. The DNA for the CDR3 is TGTGCCAGCAGCTTAGGAGACAGGGATAACACTGAAGCTTTCTTT. It specifies CASSLGDRDNTEAFF. Variable domain in full (rest from reference TRBV7-2 and TRBJ1-1): GAGVSQSPSNKVTEKGKDVELRCDPISGHTALYWYRQSLGQGLEFLIYFQGNSAPDKSGLPSDRFSAERTGGSVSTLTIQRTQQEDSAVYLCASSLGDRDNTEAFFGQGTRLTVV.